Listed here is a single T cell receptor (beta chain). Its antigen is still unknown. These data come from a study of a mutant IDH1 vaccine in newly diagnosed glioma. About the research overall: Treated patients were roughly 62% male, roughly 40% female, mean age about 43 years.

Noted time point: week 47, end of study. Doses comprised 300 ug of mutant IDH1 20-mer peptide each, plus topical imiquimod. Profiling relied on immunoSEQ multiplex PCR, and the TCRdb table lists in-frame clones only, not all of them. The repertoire consists of about 85,000 clones, with 89% occurring once and the leading ten covering approximately 0.8%. This CDR3 has 15 residues. Germline V gene sequence: CDR1 SGHAT, CDR2 FQNNGV. The V and J ends lost 4 bases and 5 bases respectively, with 14 bases between them. This clonotype was obtained from a woman aged 45-59 years with glioma. Sequenced here: PBMCs, sampled from a glioma patient whose treatment included an IDH1 peptide vaccine. The chain has TRBV11-2 and TRBJ1-4; no definite D call. CDR3 region: CASSSAVQSNEKLFF. The CDR3 coding sequence is TGTGCCAGCAGCTCCGCAGTGCAGTCGAATGAAAAACTGTTTTTT.